These T cell receptor beta chains were read from a single sample in a study of T cell responses to AZD1222 COVID-19 vaccine. The assay was immunoSEQ multiplex PCR, and TCRdb's table has in-frame clones only and misses some. The sample carries 150,000 to 200,000 clones, around 93% recorded once. Sample: peripheral blood, taken on day 0 of AZD1222 vaccination. The receptor source for this set is an adult in good health. CDR3s include the opening cysteine and the closing phenylalanine or tryptophan. D genes are given only for firm matches. Clone size is shown for a subset of rows, as once, few, many or a class of expanded clone.

abundance	v_gene	d_gene	j_gene	CDR3nt	CDR3aa
-	TRBV28	-	TRBJ1-5	TGTGCCAGCAGAGGACACCTCAATCAGCCCCAGCATTTT	CASRGHLNQPQHF
-	TRBV5-1	TRBD1	TRBJ2-2	TGCGCCAGCAGCTCATCTGACAGGGTGAACACCGGGGAGCTGTTTTTT	CASSSSDRVNTGELFF
once	TRBV18	TRBD1	TRBJ2-1	TGTGCCAGCTCACCTACATATGGGACAGGGAAACCCAATGAGCAGTTCTTC	CASSPTYGTGKPNEQFF
-	TRBV18	TRBD1	TRBJ1-6	TGTGCCAGCTCCCTCCAGGGGGCCGGTTCACCCCTCCACTTT	CASSLQGAGSPLHF
-	TRBV28	-	TRBJ2-5	TGTGCCAGCGCGGTTGGGCTGCAAGAGACCCAGTACTTC	CASAVGLQETQYF
-	TRBV5-4	-	TRBJ1-4	TGTGCCAGCAGCTTGGATCTGGGGTCAACTAATGAAAAACTGTTTTTT	CASSLDLGSTNEKLFF
-	TRBV7-9	-	TRBJ1-5	TGTGCCAGCAGCTCAACCAGGACAGATCAGCCCCAGCATTTT	CASSSTRTDQPQHF
few	TRBV4-1	TRBD2	TRBJ2-7	TGCGCCAGCAGCCCTGGGACTAGCGGGGGCTACGAGCAGTACTTC	CASSPGTSGGYEQYF
-	TRBV7-2	TRBD1	TRBJ2-5	TGTGCCAGCAGCCTTTCAACCGGGACAGGTAGGGCCCAGTACTTC	CASSLSTGTGRAQYF
once	TRBV6-6	-	TRBJ1-3	TGTGCCAGCAGCCCCCACACTCTGCGCTCTGGAAACACCATATATTTT	CASSPHTLRSGNTIYF
-	TRBV20-1	-	TRBJ2-3	TGCAGTGTGCGGGGCCGGGATACGCAGTATTTT	CSVRGRDTQYF
once	TRBV5-1	TRBD2	TRBJ2-5	TGCGCCAGCAGCTACTGGACTAGCGTGCCCGAAGAGACCCAGTACTTC	CASSYWTSVPEETQYF
-	TRBV10-3	-	TRBJ1-4	TGTGCCATCAGTGACCGGACGGCCTCTAATGAAAAACTGTTTTTT	CAISDRTASNEKLFF
-	TRBV30	-	TRBJ1-4	TGTGCCTGGAGTGTGGGGGTCTCGATCACTAATGAAAAACTGTTTTTT	CAWSVGVSITNEKLFF
-	TRBV7-9	TRBD2	TRBJ2-1	TGTGCCAGCAGCTTCGTCGCGCGGGGGGGTTATAATGAGCAGTTCTTC	CASSFVARGGYNEQFF
-	TRBV20-1	-	TRBJ1-2	TGCAGTGCTTGGGCCGGGGGTGGCTACACCTTC	CSAWAGGGYTF
-	TRBV6-5	-	TRBJ1-2	TGTGCCAGCAGGCGCCCGGCGAGTGGTGGCTACACCTTC	CASRRPASGGYTF
-	TRBV18	-	TRBJ1-1	TGTGCCAGCTCACCAATGGACCGTTGGGGCACTGAAGCTTTCTTT	CASSPMDRWGTEAFF
-	TRBV19	-	TRBJ1-4	TGTGCCAGTACCCTCGGGGGGGCTAGGGAAAAACTGTTTTTT	CASTLGGAREKLFF
-	TRBV20-1	-	TRBJ2-1	TGCAGTGCTAGAGATACCTGGGCGCAGTTCTTC	CSARDTWAQFF
-	TRBV4-1	-	TRBJ2-5	TGCGCCAGCAGCCATGTAGACAGGCCCCAAGAGACCCAGTACTTC	CASSHVDRPQETQYF
-	TRBV7-9	-	TRBJ1-1	TGTGCCAGCAGCTTATCCGGATTGAACACTGAAGCTTTCTTT	CASSLSGLNTEAFF
-	TRBV7-9	-	TRBJ1-2	TGTGCCAGCAGCTGGTGGACAGACCCAAACTATGGCTACACCTTC	CASSWWTDPNYGYTF
few	TRBV6-1	-	TRBJ1-2	TGTGCCAGCAGTGATCTTGGTGGCTACACCTTC	CASSDLGGYTF
-	TRBV5-1	-	TRBJ2-1	TGCGCCAGCAGCTTTTTATGGGGGGTCGGATACGAGCAGTTCTTC	CASSFLWGVGYEQFF
-	TRBV5-1	-	TRBJ1-2	TGCGCCAGCAGGAAAGACATCTACTATGGCTACACCTTC	CASRKDIYYGYTF
-	TRBV7-3	-	TRBJ2-1	TGTGCCAGCAGCTTAAGGCCCCAAGGATACGAGCAGTTCTTC	CASSLRPQGYEQFF
few	TRBV3-1/TRBV3-2	-	TRBJ1-3	TGTGCCAGCAGCCTCGGGACGGCTGGAAACACCATATATTTT	CASSLGTAGNTIYF
-	TRBV5-1	-	TRBJ1-3	TGCGCCAGCAGCTCAACAGGGTTCCCTGGAAACACCATATATTTT	CASSSTGFPGNTIYF
-	TRBV18	-	TRBJ2-2	TGTGCCAGCTCACCACAGGGAGGATCGAACACCGGGGAGCTGTTTTTT	CASSPQGGSNTGELFF
once	TRBV5-4	TRBD1	TRBJ1-4	TGTGCCAGCAGCTTCACAGGGGAAGAAAAACTGTTTTTT	CASSFTGEEKLFF
-	TRBV9	-	TRBJ2-2	TGTGCCAGCAGCGTGGGGCAGGCAAACACCGGGGAGCTGTTTTTT	CASSVGQANTGELFF
-	TRBV12-3/TRBV12-4	-	TRBJ1-2	TGTGCCAGCACTCGAGGGACGGTCTATGGCTACACCTTC	CASTRGTVYGYTF
-	TRBV19	-	TRBJ1-4	TGTGCCAGTAGTCTCCGGGACGGGAATGAAAAACTGTTTTTT	CASSLRDGNEKLFF
-	TRBV2	-	TRBJ1-6	TGTGCCAGCAGACAGGAAAGGGTAAATTCACCCCTCCACTTT	CASRQERVNSPLHF
-	TRBV28	TRBD1	TRBJ2-7	TGTGCCAGCAGCCACTCGGACAGGGGTAGGGAGCAGTACTTC	CASSHSDRGREQYF
-	TRBV24-1	-	TRBJ1-6	TGTGCCACCAGTGATTTCTGTAGGGACTCTCCGCTAAGCTCCTATAATTCACCCCTCCACTTT	CATSDFCRDSPLSSYNSPLHF
-	TRBV30	TRBD1	TRBJ2-5	TGTGCCTGGAGTGGAGCCGGGACAGGGACGACCCAGTACTTC	CAWSGAGTGTTQYF
-	TRBV3-1/TRBV3-2	TRBD2	TRBJ2-7	TGTGCCAGCAGCCCCTGGACTAGCGGGAGGTACGAGCAGTACTTC	CASSPWTSGRYEQYF
-	TRBV9	-	TRBJ1-3	TGTGCCAGCAAAAAGAGGGATGGAAACACCATATATTTT	CASKKRDGNTIYF
-	TRBV5-4	TRBD2	TRBJ2-6	TGTGCCAGCAGCCCGGGAGGGGTTGGGGCCAACGTCCTGACTTTC	CASSPGGVGANVLTF
-	TRBV10-3	TRBD2	TRBJ2-1	TGTGCCATCCGAACTAGCGGGGGGGCCTACAATGAGCAGTTCTTC	CAIRTSGGAYNEQFF
-	TRBV24-1	-	TRBJ2-5	TGTGCCACCAGCCAAGACCAAGAGACCCAGTACTTC	CATSQDQETQYF
-	TRBV5-6	-	TRBJ2-3	TGTGCCAGCAGCTTGGATCCCACAGATACGCAGTATTTT	CASSLDPTDTQYF
-	TRBV11-2	TRBD1	TRBJ1-4	TGTGCCAGCAGCGAACAGGGGGCGCGTTCGACTAATGAAAAACTGTTTTTT	CASSEQGARSTNEKLFF
-	TRBV28	TRBD1	TRBJ2-2	TGTGCCAGCAAGTCCACCGGGACAGGGTATACCGGGGAGCTGTTTTTT	CASKSTGTGYTGELFF
-	TRBV7-3	TRBD1	TRBJ2-2	TGTGCCAGCAGTTCAGGGGGACAGGGGAATTTCGGGGAGCTGTTTTTT	CASSSGGQGNFGELFF
-	TRBV5-1	-	TRBJ1-6	TGCGCCAGCAGCCCGGGGACCGGGCCATATAATTCACCCCTCCACTTT	CASSPGTGPYNSPLHF
-	TRBV5-6	-	TRBJ1-6	TGTGCCAGCAGCTTGTTGCGGGGAATTGTTAATTCACCCCTCCACTTT	CASSLLRGIVNSPLHF
-	TRBV7-8	-	TRBJ2-5	TGTGCCAGCAGCTTGATGTTGGGGGGCCAAGAGACCCAGTACTTC	CASSLMLGGQETQYF
-	TRBV30	-	TRBJ1-5	TGTGCCTGGAGTGAAGGTGGCCCCAATCAGCCCCAGCATTTT	CAWSEGGPNQPQHF
once	TRBV5-1	-	TRBJ1-3	TGCGCCAGCAGCTTGGACAGCCCTGGCTCTGGAAACACCATATATTTT	CASSLDSPGSGNTIYF
-	TRBV9	TRBD1	TRBJ1-2	TGTGCCAGCAGCCCTCCAGGACAGGCCTATGGCTACACCTTC	CASSPPGQAYGYTF
-	TRBV5-1	-	TRBJ1-3	TGCGCCAGCAGCGATACAGGGTCGGGAAACACCATATATTTT	CASSDTGSGNTIYF